Presented here are 16 T cell receptor beta chains from one specimen sequenced in a study of regulatory T cells in long-lasting Graves disease. Arm-PCR of CDR3 regions and iRepertoire HTBI primers were used to build TCR beta libraries. TCRdb re-called the multiplex PCR reads with MiXCR, one entry per CDR3 protein. The sample contains 350,000 to 450,000 distinct CDR3 sequences, about a fifth of which appear only once. Time point here: persistent/refractory GD, antithyroid drugs over 5 years with positive TRAb. PBMC-derived RNA was used for the TCR library. The sample consisted of peripheral blood mononuclear cells (PBMCs), taken when the disease was refractory, from a patient treated with antithyroid drugs. These receptors came from a female donor with Graves disease.

This clonotype was seen ten or more times. This chain links TRBV7-8 with TRBJ2-7; D unresolved. The CDR3 contains 14 residues. Looked up from germline, CDR1 is SGHVS and CDR2 is FQNEAQ. V was shortened by 0 bases and J by 5 bases, with 11 bases between the two germline ends. The chain's CDR3 is CASSLAASLNEQYF. In DNA form, the CDR3 reads TGTGCCAGCAGCTTAGCGGCTAGTTTAAACGAGCAGTACTTC.

This clonotype appeared many times. The chain links TRBV7-2 to TRBJ2-7, with TRBD2 identical over 9 bases. After removal of 2 bases from V and 3 bases from J, the junction contained 5 bases not matched to a gene. Germline lookup yields CDR1 SGHTA and CDR2 FQGNSA. The CDR3 runs 15 residues. The CDR3 loop is CASSLNPSGVYEQYF. The CDR3 DNA reads as TGTGCCAGCAGCTTAAACCCTAGCGGGGTCTACGAGCAGTACTTC.

This clonotype was seen only a few times. One junction end disagrees with the germline gene, perhaps due to a read error. The chain links TRBV6-1 to TRBJ2-2; 10 nucleotides align to TRBD2. The CDR3 totals 15 residues. In germline, CDR1 is MNHNS, CDR2 SASEGT. CDR3 residues: CSSSELAGMVGELFF. CDR3 nucleotides: TGTTCCAGCAGTGAACTAGCGGGAATGGTCGGGGAGCTGTTTTTT.

This sequence joins TRBV29-1 and TRBJ2-5; no clear D gene. The V and J ends lost 3 bases and 2 bases respectively, with 10 bases between them. Germline assignment: CDR1 SQVTM and CDR2 ANQGSEA. This CDR3 has 13 amino acids. CDR3 region: CSVDNLFQETQYF. CDR3 DNA: TGCAGCGTTGATAACTTATTTCAAGAGACCCAGTACTTC.

The J gene is TRBJ2-1, the V gene TRBV6-2 or TRBV6-3, with TRBD2 matching 13 bases. V was pared by 5 bases and J by 10 bases, with 5 bases of the junction left unmatched. The CDR3 spans 14 residues. Germline CDR1 MNHEY, CDR2 SVGEGT. The CDR3 DNA reads as TGTGCCAGCAGTCCCTCGGGACTAGCGGGAGAGCAGTTCTTC. Its translation is CASSPSGLAGEQFF.

This clonotype was detected ten times or more. This chain links TRBV20-1 with TRBJ2-5; D gene unclear. The germline V gene encodes CDR1 DFQATT and CDR2 SNEGSKA (reference sequence). Trimming cost V 5 bases and J 0 bases, with 7 bases left between them. CDR3 size: 12 residues. In DNA form, the CDR3 reads TGCAGTGCTGTAACAGACCAAGAGACCCAGTACTTC. Amino acids: CSAVTDQETQYF.

The table lists this clonotype with many counts. The chain joins TRBV13 to TRBJ1-2; 7 bases align to TRBD1. Germline lookup yields CDR1 PRHDT and CDR2 FYEKMQ (reference sequence). Trimming took 0 bases from V and 2 from J; bases not matched to a gene: 9. The CDR3 spans 17 residues. CDR3 coding DNA: TGTGCCAGCAGCTTAGGCCTGAGGCAGGGGGGAAACTATGGCTACACCTTC. It is translated as CASSLGLRQGGNYGYTF.

The J gene is TRBJ1-1, the V gene TRBV7-9; TRBD1 is a possible D gene (5 bases). V was clipped by 5 bases and J by 4 bases, with 11 bases between them. Germline loops: CDR1 SEHNR, CDR2 FQNEAQ (reference sequence). The CDR3 runs to 13 residues. The CDR3 region has the DNA TGTGCCAGCAGCCGGGGCTTTTCCACTGAAGCTTTCTTT. Translating gives CASSRGFSTEAFF.

This clonotype appeared many times. The V gene is TRBV20-1, the J gene TRBJ2-7, with D hard to call. Per the germline V gene, CDR1 is DFQATT and CDR2 is SNEGSKA (reference sequence). V dropped 3 bases and J dropped 3 bases, with 21 bases sitting between them. The CDR3 is 16 residues long. The CDR3 sequence is CSASTSAPLLSYEQYF. The CDR3 nucleotides are TGCAGTGCTAGTACTTCGGCCCCGTTACTTAGCTACGAGCAGTACTTC.

The V call is TRBV20-1, the J call TRBJ2-7; the match to TRBD1 covers 9 bases. The CDR3 runs 15 residues. The germline CDR1 and CDR2 sequences are DFQATT and SNEGSKA (reference sequence). V dropped 4 bases and J dropped 0; count of bases not matched to a gene: 7. As DNA, the CDR3 is TGCAGTGCTACCAGCGGACAGGGGACCTCCTACGAGCAGTACTTC. Encoded protein: CSATSGQGTSYEQYF.

This clonotype turned up a few times. The gene calls are TRBV4-3 and TRBJ1-1; D is perhaps TRBD1 (5 bases). V was trimmed by 1 base and J by 0 bases, leaving 9 bases between them. CDR1 LGHNA and CDR2 YSLEER come from the germline V gene. The length of the CDR3 is 15 residues. The CDR3 spells CASSQGQILNTEAFF. CDR3 DNA sequence: TGCGCCAGCAGCCAAGGACAGATCCTGAACACTGAAGCTTTCTTT.

V gene TRBV19 combines with J gene TRBJ1-5; D not resolved. V was trimmed by 3 bases and J by 5 bases, leaving 8 bases between them. The germline V gene encodes CDR1 LNHDA and CDR2 SQIVND (reference sequence). The CDR3 sequence is 13 residues long. This CDR3 reads CASSIRPHQPQHF. In DNA form, the CDR3 reads TGTGCCAGTAGTATCAGGCCACATCAGCCCCAGCATTTT.

The chain uses TRBV20-1 and TRBJ2-3, with D perhaps matching TRBD1 or TRBD2 (5 bases each). Germline V gives CDR1 DFQATT, CDR2 SNEGSKA (reference sequence). CDR3 length equals 14 residues. The V end was cut by 5 bases, the J end by 2 bases, with 14 bases between. The CDR3 sequence is CSARQGPITDTQYF. The CDR3 bases are TGCAGTGCTCGGCAGGGACCAATCACAGATACGCAGTATTTT.

This clonotype was recorded a few times. V usage is TRBV6-1 and J usage is TRBJ1-2; the D gene is possibly TRBD1 (6 bases). Germline lookup yields CDR1 MNHNS and CDR2 SASEGT. Trimming removed 6 bases from V and 6 bases from J, with 14 bases in between. The length of the CDR3 is 13 residues. The CDR3: CASRSGGRHGYTF. As DNA, the CDR3 is TGTGCCAGCAGGTCTGGGGGGCGACATGGCTACACCTTC.

This clonotype was recorded many times. V is TRBV2 and J is TRBJ2-2; maybe TRBD1 (6 bases). V dropped 0 bases and J dropped 7 bases, with 15 bases sitting between them. There are 16 residues in the CDR3. The germline CDR1 and CDR2 sequences are SNHLY and FYNNEI. The CDR3 sequence: CASSEAQGPLIGELFF. The CDR3, as DNA: TGTGCCAGCAGTGAAGCGCAGGGGCCCCTCATCGGGGAGCTGTTTTTT.

V usage is TRBV30 and J usage is TRBJ2-3; D remains unclear. V lost 0 bases and J lost 4, with 8 bases in between. Per germline, CDR1 GTSNPN and CDR2 SVGIG (reference sequence). The CDR3 covers 13 residues. In nucleotides, the CDR3 is TGTGCCTGGAGTGTAAAGGGCCCAGATACGCAGTATTTT. This encodes CAWSVKGPDTQYF.